The next 21 T cell receptor beta chains were all read from a single sample in a study of shared clonotypes between healthy human individuals. Naive CD8 cells lacked CD45RO and underwent positive selection for CCR7, leaving out terminally differentiated effector memory CD45RA+ cells. Assay used: immunoSEQ multiplex PCR; TCRdb lists only in-frame clones, some missing. This sample has about 2.1 million clones, with just under 95% found just once. The material sequenced was naive CD8+ T cells from PBMCs. These receptors all come from a man between 18 and 29 years old in good health. Some clones in this sample may be carry-over from other donors' samples.

V and J are TRBV27 and TRBJ2-3; a possible D gene is TRBD1 (5 bases). Germline loops: CDR1 MNHEY, CDR2 SMNVEV (reference sequence). V lost 3 bases to trimming and J lost 6 bases, with 10 bases between them. The CDR3 length is 13 residues. The CDR3 loop reads CASSFGAGDTQYF. DNA of the CDR3: TGTGCCAGCAGTTTCGGAGCAGGGGATACGCAGTATTTT.

The chain links TRBV4-2 to TRBJ2-3; 11 bases line up with TRBD2. Per germline, CDR1 LGHNA and CDR2 YNFKEQ. The CDR3 loop spans 16 amino acids. V shed 0 bases and J 4 bases; nucleotides not matched to a gene: 3. The CDR3 loop reads CASSQEGLAESDTQYF. The CDR3 nucleotides read TGTGCCAGCAGCCAAGAGGGACTAGCGGAATCAGATACGCAGTATTTT.

The chain couples TRBV7-9 to TRBJ1-1; D call uncertain. CDR1 and CDR2 from the germline V gene are SEHNR and FQNEAQ (reference sequence). V dropped 6 bases and J dropped 8 bases, with 7 bases sitting between them. The CDR3 extends over 10 amino acids. The CDR3 is CASSRNEAFF. The CDR3 DNA reads TGTGCCAGCAGTCGCAACGAAGCTTTCTTT. The full variable domain, completed using reference TRBV7-9 and TRBJ1-1, is DTGVSQNPRHKITKRGQNVTFRCDPISEHNRLYWYRQTLGQGPEFLTYFQNEAQLEKSRLLSDRFSAERPKGSFSTLEIQRTEQGDSAMYLCASSRNEAFFGQGTRLTVV.

This rearrangement joins TRBV15 to TRBJ2-1, with D hard to call. The length of the CDR3 is 15 residues. Trimming took off 5 bases at V and 0 bases at J, with 11 bases between the two ends. Germline CDR1 and CDR2: LNHNV and YYDKDF (reference sequence). CDR3 sequence (DNA): TGTGCCACCAGCCCCAGACAAAACTCCTACAATGAGCAGTTCTTC. It specifies CATSPRQNSYNEQFF.

The sample holds one count of this clone. J is TRBJ2-3 and V is TRBV7-9; D gene uncertain. Germline V gene sequence: CDR1 SEHNR, CDR2 FQNEAQ (reference sequence). Trimming left V 5 bases short and J 4 bases short, with 16 bases between. This CDR3 is built from 15 residues. CDR3 residues: CASSPPSGVSDTQYF. Here the CDR3 DNA reads TGTGCCAGCAGCCCACCTTCTGGGGTGTCAGATACGCAGTATTTT. The whole variable domain, remainder taken from reference TRBV7-9 and TRBJ2-3, is DTGVSQNPRHKITKRGQNVTFRCDPISEHNRLYWYRQTLGQGPEFLTYFQNEAQLEKSRLLSDRFSAERPKGSFSTLEIQRTEQGDSAMYLCASSPPSGVSDTQYFGPGTRLTVL.

The chain recombines TRBV7-9 with TRBJ2-7, with no clear D. The V end was cut by 8 bases, the J end by 3 bases, with 14 bases between. Germline values: CDR1 SEHNR, CDR2 FQNEAQ (reference sequence). This CDR3 is 13 amino acids long. The CDR3, as DNA: TGTGCCAGCGGAGACACCCAGTTCTACGAGCAGTACTTC. The encoded protein is CASGDTQFYEQYF.

This clone was recorded only once. The chain combines TRBV13 with TRBJ2-3, with D perhaps TRBD1 (6 bases). Germline lookup yields CDR1 PRHDT and CDR2 FYEKMQ (reference sequence). The CDR3 sequence is 13 residues long. The V end was cut by 1 base, the J end by 6 bases, with 8 bases between. The CDR3 sequence is CASSLDREDTQYF. CDR3 nucleotide sequence: TGTGCCAGCAGCTTAGACAGGGAGGATACGCAGTATTTT.

The rearrangement joins TRBV4-3 to TRBJ2-2; 12 bases are a match to TRBD1. The CDR3 extends over 16 amino acids. The germline V gene has CDR1 LGHNA and CDR2 YSLEER. Trimming at V came to 3 bases and at J to 6 bases, leaving 5 bases not matched to a gene. DNA of the CDR3: TGCGCCAGCAGCCAGGGGACAGGGGGCGTATCCGGGGAGCTGTTTTTT. Translating it yields CASSQGTGGVSGELFF.

This chain uses TRBV7-8 with TRBJ2-2; 7 positions agree with TRBD2. The CDR3 extends over 17 amino acids. Losses at the gene ends were 5 bases for V and 3 bases for J; bases not matched to a gene: 12. Germline CDR1 SGHVS, CDR2 FQNEAQ. The chain's CDR3 is CASSPRGGWIDTGELFF. The CDR3 DNA sequence: TGTGCCAGCAGCCCGAGGGGAGGGTGGATAGACACCGGGGAGCTGTTTTTT. Full variable domain (missing parts from reference TRBV7-8 and TRBJ2-2): GAGVSQSPRYKVAKRGQDVALRCDPISGHVSLFWYQQALGQGPEFLTYFQNEAQLDKSGLPSDRFFAERPEGSVSTLKIQRTQQEDSAVYLCASSPRGGWIDTGELFFGEGSRLTVL.

The genes are TRBV6-1 and TRBJ2-7, with 7 positions matching TRBD2. J was trimmed by 4 bases and V by 6 bases; bases with no gene match: 6. This CDR3 comprises 13 residues. Looked up from germline, CDR1 is MNHNS and CDR2 is SASEGT. The chain's CDR3 is CASRWTSSYEQYF. The CDR3 nucleotides are TGTGCCAGCAGATGGACTAGTTCTTACGAGCAGTACTTC.

The chain uses TRBV29-1 and TRBJ2-7; D might be TRBD1 (5 bases). The CDR3 sequence is 12 residues long. V was trimmed by 4 bases and J by 3 bases, leaving 10 bases between them. Germline V gene data show CDR1 as SQVTM and CDR2 as ANQGSEA. The CDR3 reads CSVGTQDYEQYF. CDR3 nucleotide sequence: TGCAGCGTTGGTACACAGGACTACGAGCAGTACTTC.

The chain carries TRBV15 and TRBJ2-7; 9 nucleotides agree with TRBD1. The V gene's germline CDR1 is LNHNV and CDR2 YYDKDF (reference sequence). Trimming at V came to 4 bases and at J to 4 bases, leaving 8 bases not matched to a gene. The CDR3 runs to 15 residues. CDR3 in DNA: TGTGCCACCAGCAAGAAGCGGACAGGGGTATACGAGCAGTACTTC. This encodes CATSKKRTGVYEQYF.

As concerns this clone: This same CDR3 is encoded by further DNA sequences in the sample. The chain has TRBV28 and TRBJ2-5, with D uncertain. Germline V gives CDR1 MDHEN, CDR2 SYDVKM. The CDR3 extends over 13 amino acids. V was trimmed by 2 bases and J by 1 base, leaving 5 bases between them. The CDR3 here is CASSLGSQETQYF. For the CDR3, the DNA is TGTGCCAGCAGTTTAGGGTCCCAAGAGACCCAGTACTTC.

The gene calls are TRBV29-1 and TRBJ2-3; no firm D call. The V end was cut by 6 bases, the J end by 8 bases, with 12 bases between. Per germline, CDR1 SQVTM and CDR2 ANQGSEA. This CDR3 has 11 amino acids. CDR3 bases: TGCAGCGTCCTGGACGGTGTTACGCAGTATTTT. It is translated as CSVLDGVTQYF.

The rearrangement links TRBV6-1 to TRBJ2-7; the match to TRBD1 covers 7 bases. Germline V gene sequence: CDR1 MNHNS, CDR2 SASEGT. Unmatched junction bases numbered 5, after V lost 2 bases and J lost 1 base. The CDR3 is made up of 15 amino acids. The CDR3 nucleotides are TGTGCCAGCAGTGAATTGGGGACAGTTTCCTACGAGCAGTACTTC. This translates into CASSELGTVSYEQYF.

This sequence joins TRBV9 and TRBJ2-5; tentative D call: TRBD1 (6 bases). Trimming shortened V by 2 bases and J by 5 bases, and 16 bases separated the two germline ends. The germline V gene has CDR1 SGDLS and CDR2 YYNGEE. The CDR3 totals 15 residues. CDR3 nucleotide sequence: TGTGCCAGCAGCGTGGTAGGGGGTTCTCTCGAGACCCAGTACTTC. Amino acid sequence: CASSVVGGSLETQYF.

This chain connects TRBV27 to TRBJ2-1; maybe TRBD1 (6 bases). CDR1 MNHEY and CDR2 SMNVEV come from the germline V gene (reference sequence). Trimming shortened V by 5 bases and J by 13 bases, and 12 bases separated the two germline ends. CDR3 length equals 11 residues. This CDR3 is CASSQGLRQFF. DNA for the CDR3: TGTGCCAGCAGTCAGGGGCTACGTCAGTTCTTC.

Points on this clone: The sample has other DNA sequences that encode this CDR3 too. The CDR3 region has the DNA TGTGCCAGCAGCGTTTCGGGAGCCCAAGAGACCCAGTACTTC. Its translation is CASSVSGAQETQYF. The rearrangement links TRBV9 to TRBJ2-5; D possibly corresponds to TRBD2 (6 bases). This CDR3 contains 14 residues. Trimming took off 2 bases at V and 1 base at J, with 9 bases between the two ends. Germline V gene lookup returns CDR1 SGDLS and CDR2 YYNGEE.

The genes are TRBV5-1 and TRBJ1-2, with 7 bases matching TRBD1. This CDR3 comprises 13 residues. Germline CDR1 reads SGHRS; CDR2 reads YFSETQ. Unmatched junction bases numbered 5, after V lost 4 bases and J lost 5 bases. Written as DNA, the CDR3 is TGCGCCAGCAGCCGGGACAGTGGATATGGCTACACCTTC. Its protein is CASSRDSGYGYTF.

The V call is TRBV27, the J call TRBJ2-5, with 7 bases lining up with TRBD2. Germline V gene sequence: CDR1 MNHEY, CDR2 SMNVEV (reference sequence). The CDR3 is 14 residues long. Trimming took 6 bases from V and 1 from J; bases not matched to a gene: 5. The CDR3 is CASSAGTTQETQYF. The CDR3 DNA reads as TGTGCCAGCAGCGCCGGGACTACCCAAGAGACCCAGTACTTC.

The sample holds one count of this clone. This chain uses TRBV6-5 with TRBJ1-1, with D possibly being TRBD1 (6 bases). With 0 bases removed from V and 5 bases from J, the gap between germline ends came to 13 bases. The germline gives CDR1 MNHEY, CDR2 SVGAGI. The CDR3 is made up of 15 amino acids. CDR3 amino acids: CASSYSSTGRTEAFF. The CDR3 DNA is TGTGCCAGCAGTTACTCGAGTACAGGGAGGACTGAAGCTTTCTTT.